This record covers a single TCR beta chain. Its antigen remains unknown. This entry is derived from a study of post-analysis software for immune sequencing data. About the research overall: The disease courses spanned relapsing-remitting, secondary progressive and progressive-relapsing forms of multiple sclerosis.

Study results and caveats: TRBV segments more frequent in patients than in controls numbered roughly 5 and included TRBV5-6, TRBV5-1 and TRBV20-1. There was significantly lower normalized Chao1 diversity in multiple sclerosis patients than in controls. F-measure co-clustering was strong for batch-matched samples.

This CDR3 is built from 14 residues. Germline loops: CDR1 SGHTA, CDR2 FQGTGA. Trimming took 5 bases from V and 3 from J, leaving 13 bases between them. Built from TCR beta cDNA, the libraries had unique molecular identifiers in them. It was from approximately 0.91 to 9.4 million T cells that 450,000 to 550,000 cDNA molecules came. TCRdb reanalysed the PCR reads using MiXCR and keeps one entry per CDR3 protein. The table has hundreds of thousands of distinct CDR3 sequences, around 40% seen once. The chain couples TRBV7-3 to TRBJ1-1, with D possibly matching TRBD1 (6 bases). The sequenced material came from blood. This TCR came from a girl between 5 and 17 years old with multiple sclerosis. CDR3 sequence: CASSLKTGYTEAFF. The CDR3 DNA is TGTGCCAGCAGCCTGAAAACAGGGTACACTGAAGCTTTCTTT.